This TCR beta chain was captured by sequencing in a study of blood T cell repertoires in COVID-19. Whole-study context: Donors in the United States, Italy and Spain gave samples during acute or convalescent COVID-19. PBMCs, B-cell-depleted T cells, or T cells were the source of the cDNA or gDNA that made up the material.

Germline V CDR1 and CDR2: LNHDA, SQIVND (reference sequence). The CDR3 spans 14 residues. Trimming cost V 3 bases and J 1 base, with 9 bases left between them. On this clone itself: This sample also contains other DNA sequences that code for the same CDR3.

Original analysis: How many nucleated cells were present was estimated from reference gene primer amplification. This table comes from immunoSEQ multiplex PCR, and its TCRdb copy is limited to in-frame clones, with some not included. V and J calls plus clone size are reproduced from that table; the DNA served to infer D and trimming. In the table there are around 190,000 clones, about 88% of which are singletons. This chain joins TRBV19 and TRBJ1-1, with D perhaps matching TRBD1 (6 bases). Sequenced input: peripheral blood. The sequence derives from a man aged 18-30 years with active or convalescent COVID-19. The CDR3 DNA reads TGTGCCAGTAGTATCGGGACACAGAACACTGAAGCTTTCTTT. Its translation is CASSIGTQNTEAFF.